A selection of T cell receptor beta chains follows, all from one sample in a study of blood T cell repertoires in COVID-19. Sequenced by immunoSEQ multiplex PCR; TCRdb stores in-frame clones only, minus some. Among some 120,000 clones listed, roughly 88% were seen once. Sequencing was performed on peripheral blood. All receptors come from a human donor in a cohort sampled during active COVID-19. Each CDR3 is given with its conserved first and last residue. The D gene is left open where the match is weak. Clone size is shown for a subset of rows, as once, few, many or a class of expanded clone.

j_gene,abundance,d_gene,v_gene,CDR3nt,CDR3aa
TRBJ2-7,.,.,TRBV5-5,TGTGCCAGCAGCTTGCCTACGACCTACGAGCAGTACTTC,CASSLPTTYEQYF
TRBJ2-5,.,.,TRBV6-5,TGTGCCAGCGCAAGAGGGGGAATGTCCCAGTACTTC,CASARGGMSQYF
TRBJ2-2,once,.,TRBV30,TGTGCCTGGAGGCGGGGTTTAGAGGTTACCGGGGAGCTGTTTTTT,CAWRRGLEVTGELFF
TRBJ2-1,.,TRBD2,TRBV19,TGTGCCAGTAGTATAGGGCTAGCGGAATACAATGAGCAGTTCTTC,CASSIGLAEYNEQFF
TRBJ1-1,.,.,TRBV7-9,TGTGCCAGCAGCTTCACAGGGCTGAACACTGAAGCTTTCTTT,CASSFTGLNTEAFF
TRBJ2-2,.,.,TRBV18,TGTGCCAGCTCACCATCTACGGGGGACACCGGGGAGCTGTTTTTT,CASSPSTGDTGELFF
TRBJ1-2,few,.,TRBV2,TGTGCCAGCAGCGGTCTGTACCCGAGCGGCTACACCTTC,CASSGLYPSGYTF
TRBJ2-7,few,.,TRBV19,TGTGCCAGTAGCCACGATGGACAGCGGACCTACGAGCAGTACTTC,CASSHDGQRTYEQYF
TRBJ2-7,.,.,TRBV11-3,TGTGCCAGCAGCTTCCAGGCGGGCTACGAGCAGTACTTC,CASSFQAGYEQYF
TRBJ2-1,once,TRBD1,TRBV5-4,TGTGCCAGCAGCTTGGGACAGGGTCCCTACAATGAGCAGTTCTTC,CASSLGQGPYNEQFF
TRBJ2-3,.,TRBD2,TRBV5-1,TGCGCCAGCAGGCCGGTCGGGAGGACGAGCACAGATACGCAGTATTTT,CASRPVGRTSTDTQYF
TRBJ2-7,.,TRBD2,TRBV7-6,TGTGCCAGCACCTTGGTCCCGGGGACTAGCGGGAGACTCTTGGACGAGCAGTACTTC,CASTLVPGTSGRLLDEQYF
TRBJ2-3,.,.,TRBV7-9,TGTGCCAGCACCGGGTTTGGAGCAGATACGCAGTATTTT,CASTGFGADTQYF
TRBJ2-4,.,TRBD1,TRBV7-8,TGTGCCAGCAGCTTTGGCCGGGACAGGGGGGCCAAAAACATTCAGTACTTC,CASSFGRDRGAKNIQYF
TRBJ2-3,.,TRBD2,TRBV4-2,TGTGCCAGCAGCCAAGACAGTAGGACTAGCGGGACTGCCCCTAGCACAGATACGCAGTATTTT,CASSQDSRTSGTAPSTDTQYF
TRBJ2-3,.,TRBD1,TRBV4-1,TGCGCCAGCAGGAAGGGGACAGGGTTTCTAGATACGCAGTATTTT,CASRKGTGFLDTQYF
TRBJ2-7,.,TRBD1,TRBV6-5,TGTGCCAGCAAAGCCGGGACAGGGGGCTTCTACGAGCAGTACTTC,CASKAGTGGFYEQYF
TRBJ1-1,.,.,TRBV12-3/TRBV12-4,TGTGCCAGCAGGTCGAGGGAGAACACTGAAGCTTTCTTT,CASRSRENTEAFF
TRBJ2-3,.,.,TRBV7-2,TGTGCCAGCAGCTTAGTGGGCACACGCACAGATACGCAGTATTTT,CASSLVGTRTDTQYF
TRBJ1-3,once,.,TRBV2,TGTGCCAGTTTTCGGGAGCTCGGAAACACCATATATTTT,CASFRELGNTIYF
TRBJ2-7,.,TRBD1,TRBV25-1,TGTGCCAGCAGCGGACAGGGGGTTTACGAGCAGTACTTC,CASSGQGVYEQYF
TRBJ2-7,.,TRBD2,TRBV20-1,TGCAGTGCTAGTAGGGACTACTCCTACGAGCAGTACTTC,CSASRDYSYEQYF
TRBJ2-6,.,.,TRBV7-9,TGTGCCAACGGGGGTCCTGGGGCCAACGTCCTGACTTTC,CANGGPGANVLTF
TRBJ2-7,.,.,TRBV11-2,TGTGCCAGCAGCTCGCGCCACGGAGGCTACGAGCAGTACTTC,CASSSRHGGYEQYF
TRBJ2-3,.,TRBD1,TRBV6-2/TRBV6-3,TGTGCCAGCAGTCAATCTGCTTGGGACAGGGAAGCAGATACGCAGTATTTT,CASSQSAWDREADTQYF
TRBJ1-5,.,.,TRBV7-2,TGTGCCAGCAGCTTAGCTGGACACCCCGGCCAGCCCCAGCATTTT,CASSLAGHPGQPQHF
TRBJ1-1,.,.,TRBV7-3,TGTGCCAGCAGCTTACATCTACAGGGCCAAGCTTTCTTT,CASSLHLQGQAFF
TRBJ2-5,.,.,TRBV11-2,TGTGCCAGCAGCCCTACAAATCTAGCGACATCAGAGACCCAGTACTTC,CASSPTNLATSETQYF
TRBJ1-2,.,.,TRBV5-1,TGCGCCAGCAGCTTGGGACATCGAGAGTCCTATGGCTACACCTTC,CASSLGHRESYGYTF
TRBJ2-3,.,TRBD2,TRBV4-1,TGCGCCAGCAGCCAAGAGCGAGGGGCTAGCGGGAGGAACACAGATACGCAGTATTTT,CASSQERGASGRNTDTQYF
TRBJ1-4,.,TRBD1,TRBV10-3,TGTGCCATCAGTGAGAAAACGACAGGGGATGGTGAAAAACTGTTTTTT,CAISEKTTGDGEKLFF
TRBJ2-2,.,TRBD1,TRBV7-9,TGTGCCAGCAGCTTATTCACAGGGGGTAACACCGGGGAGCTGTTTTTT,CASSLFTGGNTGELFF
TRBJ2-1,.,TRBD1,TRBV7-9,TGTGCCAGCAGCCCACCAGGACAGGGCGACCCTTACAATGAGCAGTTCTTC,CASSPPGQGDPYNEQFF
TRBJ1-5,few,.,TRBV18,TGTGCCAGCTCACCGCTGCCCAGGGGAAGCAATCAGCCCCAGCATTTT,CASSPLPRGSNQPQHF
TRBJ1-2,.,TRBD1,TRBV30,TGTGCCTGGAGTAAACAGGGGGCTAGTGGCTACACCTTC,CAWSKQGASGYTF
TRBJ2-3,.,.,TRBV7-2,TGTGCCAGCAGCTTAGTATCTCCCGTAGCAGATACGCAGTATTTT,CASSLVSPVADTQYF
TRBJ2-5,.,.,TRBV19,TGTGCCAGTAGTTGGAGAGAGACCCAGTACTTC,CASSWRETQYF
TRBJ2-7,.,.,TRBV18,TGTGCCAGCTCACCTGGGGGGGGGCGATACGAGCAGTACTTC,CASSPGGGRYEQYF
TRBJ2-1,.,.,TRBV4-2,TGTGCCAGCAGCCATGCGACTGGGAATGAGCAGTTCTTC,CASSHATGNEQFF
TRBJ1-4,few,.,TRBV9,TGTGCCAGCAGCGCACAGGGTTCGGGAGAAAAACTGTTTTTT,CASSAQGSGEKLFF
TRBJ2-1,.,.,TRBV3-1/TRBV3-2,TGTGCCAGCAGCCAAGATCTGAGGTCCTACAATGAGCAGTTCTTC,CASSQDLRSYNEQFF
TRBJ1-1,.,TRBD1,TRBV27,TGTGCCAGCAGTTGGACAGGTTTTAACACTGAAGCTTTCTTT,CASSWTGFNTEAFF